Below are 18 T cell receptor beta chains sequenced from a single sample in a study of early T cells in non-severe SARS-CoV-2 infection. TCRdb reprocessed the 5' RACE reads with MiXCR, giving one entry per CDR3 protein. The repertoire holds 60,000 to 70,000 distinct CDR3 sequences, with over 4% as singletons. The sample taken for sequencing was whole blood. The source is an adult who was a healthcare worker with PCR-confirmed SARS-CoV-2 infection or an uninfected control (not recorded which).

There are many counts of this clonotype. This CDR3 is CALRLAGETDTQYF. The DNA for the CDR3 is TGTGCCCTCCGACTAGCGGGGGAGACAGATACGCAGTATTTT. This sequence joins TRBV10-3 and TRBJ2-3; TRBD2 matches at 12 bases. Per germline, CDR1 ENHRY and CDR2 SYGVKD. The CDR3 has 14 amino acids. Losses at the gene ends were 11 bases for V and 3 bases for J; bases not matched to a gene: 6.

This clonotype was observed many times. V and J are TRBV21-1 and TRBJ2-3; the table's D call of TRBD2 was not tested on the DNA. TRBV21-1 has pseudogene status. The CDR3 has 19 amino acids. CDR3 sequence: CASSKGKPTSGICTDTQYF. CDR3 coding DNA: TGTGCCAGCAGCAAAGGGAAACCTACTAGCGGGATTTGCACAGATACGCAGTATTTT.

The sample holds many counts of this clonotype. The chain is built from TRBV30 and TRBJ1-1, with D uncertain. Germline-derived CDR1 and CDR2 are GTSNPN and SVGIG (reference sequence). Deletions cut 5 bases from V and 0 bases from J, with 25 bases between. The CDR3 is 18 amino acids. The CDR3 here is CAWGATTGSFIMNTEAFF. Here the CDR3 DNA reads TGTGCCTGGGGCGCCACTACCGGGAGCTTCATTATGAACACTGAAGCTTTCTTT.

This clonotype has more than one count but fewer than ten. The gene calls are TRBV18 and TRBJ1-1; 9 nucleotides match TRBD1. In germline, CDR1 is KGHSH, CDR2 LQKENI. V shed 4 bases and J 6 bases; nucleotides not matched to a gene: 6. The CDR3 runs to 14 residues. The CDR3 spells CASSLGQGMAEAFF. DNA for the CDR3: TGTGCCAGCTCACTCGGACAGGGGATGGCTGAAGCTTTCTTT.

This clonotype was counted at least ten times. The chain links TRBV3-1 to TRBJ1-6, with 7 bases aligning to TRBD1. This CDR3 comprises 17 residues. V trimming: 5 bases; J trimming: 3 bases; junction bases outside the gene matches: 10. The V gene's germline CDR1 is LGHDT and CDR2 YNNKEL (reference sequence). CDR3 loop: CASSDPLRGLYNSPLHF. DNA for the CDR3: TGTGCCAGCAGCGACCCACTAAGGGGGCTCTATAATTCACCCCTCCACTTT.

A few counts support this clonotype. The genes are TRBV11-2 and TRBJ1-2; 9 bases line up with TRBD1. CDR1 and CDR2 (germline): SGHAT, FQNNGV. Losses at the gene ends were 3 bases for V and 4 bases for J; bases not matched to a gene: 3. The CDR3 loop spans 14 amino acids. The CDR3 is CASSFGQGPYGYTF. CDR3 bases: TGTGCCAGCAGCTTCGGACAGGGGCCCTATGGCTACACCTTC. Variable domain in full (rest from reference TRBV11-2 and TRBJ1-2): EAGVAQSPRYKIIEKRQSVAFWCNPISGHATLYWYQQILGQGPKLLIQFQNNGVVDDSQLPKDRFSAERLKGVDSTLKIQPAKLEDSAVYLCASSFGQGPYGYTFGSGTRLTVV.

This clonotype was detected only a few times. The V gene is TRBV6-6, the J gene TRBJ2-7, with 10 bases matching TRBD1. With V trimmed by 4 bases and J by 3 bases, 6 bases remained unmatched. CDR3 length: 15 amino acids. CDR1 and CDR2 (germline): MNHNY, SVGAGI (reference sequence). The CDR3 is CASSSTGGESYEQYF. The DNA for the CDR3 is TGTGCCAGCAGTTCGACAGGGGGCGAAAGCTACGAGCAGTACTTC.

The table lists this clonotype with many counts. The genes are TRBV29-1 and TRBJ2-4, with TRBD2 matching 7 bases. The trim removed 3 bases at V and 2 bases at J, leaving 4 bases unmatched. The CDR3 spans 14 residues. Looked up from germline, CDR1 is SQVTM and CDR2 is ANQGSEA. The CDR3, as DNA: TGCAGCGTTGATTGGGGGGGGTCCAAAAACATTCAGTACTTC. As protein: CSVDWGGSKNIQYF.

In this sample, this clonotype turned up a few times. The V and J genes are TRBV5-1 and TRBJ2-7, with TRBD1 identical over 9 bases. CDR3 length: 14 residues. Germline V gene lookup returns CDR1 SGHRS and CDR2 YFSETQ. Trimming at V came to 2 bases and at J to 5 bases, leaving 5 bases not matched to a gene. This CDR3 reads CASSFNRGPHEQYF. The CDR3, as DNA: TGCGCCAGCAGCTTCAACAGGGGGCCCCACGAGCAGTACTTC.

Sample share makes this clonotype large. The chain carries TRBV10-2 and TRBJ2-7; 11 bases fit TRBD1. The CDR3 is 16 amino acids. Trimming cost V 3 bases and J 5 bases; bases outside gene matches: 9. Germline V gene data show CDR1 as WSHSY and CDR2 as SAAADI. CDR3 DNA sequence: TGCGCCAGCAGTGAAGAAACGGACAGGGGGCGCGACGAGCAGTACTTC. It encodes CASSEETDRGRDEQYF.

In DNA form, the CDR3 reads TGTGCCAGCAGTTTAAGGGGGGACAGGGTGGTCACCGGGGAGCTGTTTTTT. Protein: CASSLRGDRVVTGELFF. The chain couples TRBV27 to TRBJ2-2, with 9 nucleotides matching TRBD1. The CDR3 totals 17 residues. The germline V gene has CDR1 MNHEY and CDR2 SMNVEV (reference sequence). The V and J ends lost 2 bases and 4 bases, in that order; junction bases with no gene match: 8.

The sample holds a few counts of this clonotype. This chain's CDR3 is CASSPEGQGSYNEQFF. CDR3 in DNA: TGTGCCAGCAGCCCGGAAGGGCAGGGCTCCTACAATGAGCAGTTCTTC. This chain links TRBV5-4 with TRBJ2-1, with TRBD1 as a possible D gene (5 bases). Deletions cut 4 bases from V and 0 bases from J, with 14 bases between. Germline lookup yields CDR1 SGHNT and CDR2 YYREEE (reference sequence). There are 16 residues in the CDR3.

This clonotype was detected many times. This chain connects TRBV7-2 to TRBJ2-3; no definite D call. The CDR3 totals 12 residues. V lost 5 bases and J 1 base, leaving 4 bases between the germline ends. CDR1 SGHTA and CDR2 FQGNSA come from the germline V gene. CDR3 nucleotides: TGTGCCAGCAGCCCCCGCACAGATACGCAGTATTTT. Encoded protein: CASSPRTDTQYF.

This clonotype was recorded many times. The chain is built from TRBV28 and TRBJ2-7, with unresolved D. The V gene's germline CDR1 is MDHEN and CDR2 SYDVKM. The CDR3 spans 15 residues. V was trimmed by 8 bases and J by 0 bases, leaving 17 bases between them. CDR3 protein: CASFSPASVSYEQYF. DNA of the CDR3: TGTGCCAGCTTTTCCCCCGCTAGTGTCTCCTACGAGCAGTACTTC.

This clonotype was seen a single time. The chain employs TRBV10-3 and TRBJ2-5, with D tentatively TRBD2 (6 bases). In germline, CDR1 is ENHRY, CDR2 SYGVKD. The CDR3 has 12 amino acids. Trimming removed 10 bases at V and 1 base at J, with 10 bases between. CDR3 loop: CATRDFQETQYF. Written as DNA, the CDR3 is TGTGCCACCCGGGACTTCCAAGAGACCCAGTACTTC.

This clonotype occurred many times. CDR3 sequence reads: CSVESYNYEQYF. In DNA form, the CDR3 reads TGCAGCGTTGAATCGTACAACTACGAGCAGTACTTC. This chain joins TRBV29-1 and TRBJ2-7; D ambiguous. Trimming took 2 bases from V and 3 from J, leaving 8 bases between them. Germline CDR1 reads SQVTM; CDR2 reads ANQGSEA. The CDR3 totals 12 residues.

At least ten counts were recorded for this clonotype. The rearrangement uses TRBV3-1 and TRBJ1-1; TRBD1 matches 7 bases. V was clipped by 4 bases and J by 1 base; unmatched bases: 3. Germline loops: CDR1 LGHDT, CDR2 YNNKEL (reference sequence). CDR3 length: 14 amino acids. The CDR3 here is CASSLWDRNTEAFF. The CDR3 coding sequence is TGTGCCAGCAGCCTTTGGGACAGGAACACTGAAGCTTTCTTT.

This chain joins TRBV10-3 and TRBJ2-3, with 9 positions matching TRBD2. The V gene's germline CDR1 is ENHRY and CDR2 SYGVKD. The CDR3 covers 16 residues. J was trimmed by 3 bases and V by 0 bases; bases with no gene match: 4. The CDR3 DNA reads TGTGCCATCAGTGAGTCGTCGCGGGGGGGGACAGATACGCAGTATTTT. Translation: CAISESSRGGTDTQYF.